This is a list of T cell receptor beta chains from one sample in a study of blood T cell repertoires in COVID-19. The repertoire was sequenced with immunoSEQ multiplex PCR; TCRdb's copy has only in-frame clones and lacks some. The table shows about 200,000 clones, with more than 85% occurring only once. Sequenced: peripheral blood. The receptors here all came from a man between 60 and 70 years old with acute or convalescent COVID-19. The CDR3 runs from the conserved cysteine through the conserved F or W. The D gene is left open where the match is weak. Part of the rows lack a size; the others show once, few, many or a class for expanded clones.

v_gene: TRBV4-3
j_gene: TRBJ1-5
d_gene: TRBD1
abundance: .
CDR3nt: TGCGCCAGCAGCCAAGTGAGACAGGGGGCGCTCAGTCAGCCCCAGCATTTT
CDR3aa: CASSQVRQGALSQPQHF

v_gene: TRBV5-1
j_gene: TRBJ2-7
d_gene: .
abundance: .
CDR3nt: TGCGCCAGCTCCGAGGAGGGAGACAGCGAGCAGTACTTC
CDR3aa: CASSEEGDSEQYF

v_gene: TRBV6-2/TRBV6-3
j_gene: TRBJ1-2
d_gene: TRBD1
abundance: .
CDR3nt: TGTGCCAGCAGTTACTCTCGGGACAGGTTCTATGGCTACACCTTC
CDR3aa: CASSYSRDRFYGYTF

v_gene: TRBV29-1
j_gene: TRBJ2-2
d_gene: .
abundance: .
CDR3nt: TGCAGCGTTGGACTACAAAGCACCGGGGAGCTGTTTTTT
CDR3aa: CSVGLQSTGELFF

v_gene: TRBV11-2
j_gene: TRBJ1-2
d_gene: .
abundance: few
CDR3nt: TGTGCCAGCAGCCAAAGCGGCGGGTTGGGCTACACCTTC
CDR3aa: CASSQSGGLGYTF

v_gene: TRBV27
j_gene: TRBJ1-1
d_gene: .
abundance: .
CDR3nt: TGTGCCAGCAGTTTCTACGGGGGTAGCACTGAAGCTTTCTTT
CDR3aa: CASSFYGGSTEAFF

v_gene: TRBV6-1
j_gene: TRBJ2-7
d_gene: .
abundance: .
CDR3nt: TGTGCCAGCAGTGAAGGGGGGGCTAGCGGACCCTACGAGCAGTACTTC
CDR3aa: CASSEGGASGPYEQYF

v_gene: TRBV24-1
j_gene: TRBJ2-3
d_gene: .
abundance: .
CDR3nt: TGTGCCACCAGTGATCGGGGGAAATTCACAGATACGCAGTATTTT
CDR3aa: CATSDRGKFTDTQYF

v_gene: TRBV10-1
j_gene: TRBJ2-5
d_gene: TRBD2
abundance: few
CDR3nt: TGCGCCAGCAGTGTGACTAGCGGGGGGCCGCAAGAGACCCAGTACTTC
CDR3aa: CASSVTSGGPQETQYF

v_gene: TRBV5-1
j_gene: TRBJ2-1
d_gene: TRBD1
abundance: .
CDR3nt: TGCGCCAGCAGCCCTTACGGACAGGGGTTTAGCAATGAGCAGTTCTTC
CDR3aa: CASSPYGQGFSNEQFF

v_gene: TRBV25-1
j_gene: TRBJ2-1
d_gene: TRBD2
abundance: .
CDR3nt: TGTGCCAGCAGTGGGACCTTACTAGCGGGGGAAGACAATGAGCAGTTCTTC
CDR3aa: CASSGTLLAGEDNEQFF

v_gene: TRBV6-5
j_gene: TRBJ1-4
d_gene: .
abundance: .
CDR3nt: TGTGCCAGCAGGGCTCCACAGCGGGAAAAACTGTTTTTT
CDR3aa: CASRAPQREKLFF

v_gene: TRBV7-9
j_gene: TRBJ2-7
d_gene: .
abundance: .
CDR3nt: TGTGCCAGCATCGAGGGTTCGACAGGATACGAGCAGTACTTC
CDR3aa: CASIEGSTGYEQYF

v_gene: TRBV20-1
j_gene: TRBJ2-5
d_gene: .
abundance: .
CDR3nt: TGCAGTGCTAGTCGGGTCGGTCAAGAGACCCAGTACTTC
CDR3aa: CSASRVGQETQYF

v_gene: TRBV9
j_gene: TRBJ2-2
d_gene: .
abundance: .
CDR3nt: TGTGCCAGCAGCGTATCCCCCGTCGGTGGGGGCCTCAACACCGGGGAGCTGTTTTTT
CDR3aa: CASSVSPVGGGLNTGELFF

v_gene: TRBV2
j_gene: TRBJ1-3
d_gene: .
abundance: .
CDR3nt: TGTGCCAGCAGTGAGAGAACCGGAAACACCATATATTTT
CDR3aa: CASSERTGNTIYF

v_gene: TRBV30
j_gene: TRBJ2-7
d_gene: TRBD2
abundance: .
CDR3nt: TGTGCCTGGAGTATAAGCGGGGGGGCCGGTACATACGAGCAGTACTTC
CDR3aa: CAWSISGGAGTYEQYF

v_gene: TRBV7-3
j_gene: TRBJ2-1
d_gene: TRBD1
abundance: few
CDR3nt: TGTGCCAGCAGCCCCCGGAGGACAGGAGTCTACAATGAGCAGTTCTTC
CDR3aa: CASSPRRTGVYNEQFF

v_gene: TRBV19
j_gene: TRBJ1-3
d_gene: .
abundance: .
CDR3nt: TGTGCCAGTACCTCAGGGCTCGCCACCATATATTTT
CDR3aa: CASTSGLATIYF

v_gene: TRBV29-1
j_gene: TRBJ2-1
d_gene: TRBD2
abundance: few
CDR3nt: TGCAGCGTTTCTCCGGGACTAGTCGTCCAAAATGAGCAGTTCTTC
CDR3aa: CSVSPGLVVQNEQFF

v_gene: TRBV18
j_gene: TRBJ2-7
d_gene: .
abundance: few
CDR3nt: TGTGCCAGCTCACCAGACAGCTACGAGCAGTACTTC
CDR3aa: CASSPDSYEQYF

v_gene: TRBV18
j_gene: TRBJ2-7
d_gene: TRBD1
abundance: few
CDR3nt: TGTGCCAGCTCACTGACAGGGGATTATGAGCAGTACTTC
CDR3aa: CASSLTGDYEQYF

v_gene: TRBV21-1
j_gene: TRBJ1-2
d_gene: .
abundance: .
CDR3nt: TGTGCCAGCAGCAAAGGGGAGGGGACAGGGCCTGGCTACACCTTC
CDR3aa: CASSKGEGTGPGYTF

v_gene: TRBV5-1
j_gene: TRBJ1-3
d_gene: .
abundance: .
CDR3nt: TGCGCCAGCAGCTTAGGTTCGGGAAGTGGAAACACCATATATTTT
CDR3aa: CASSLGSGSGNTIYF

v_gene: TRBV24-1
j_gene: TRBJ2-5
d_gene: .
abundance: .
CDR3nt: TGTGCCACCAGTGATTTAGGGGGTGAGACCCAGTACTTC
CDR3aa: CATSDLGGETQYF

v_gene: TRBV6-1
j_gene: TRBJ2-7
d_gene: .
abundance: .
CDR3nt: TGTGCCAGCAGTGAATGGAGGACGCACTACGAGCAGTACTTC
CDR3aa: CASSEWRTHYEQYF

v_gene: TRBV27
j_gene: TRBJ1-4
d_gene: TRBD1
abundance: .
CDR3nt: TGTGCCAGCAGCTCCGGGACAGGGCGAGAAAAACTGTTTTTT
CDR3aa: CASSSGTGREKLFF

v_gene: TRBV10-1
j_gene: TRBJ2-2
d_gene: .
abundance: .
CDR3nt: TGCGCCAGCAGTGTGGCAGCGAACACCGGGGAGCTGTTTTTT
CDR3aa: CASSVAANTGELFF

v_gene: TRBV10-3
j_gene: TRBJ1-2
d_gene: TRBD1
abundance: .
CDR3nt: TGTGCCATCAGGTCCCCCAGGGACAGGCCCTATGGCTACACCTTC
CDR3aa: CAIRSPRDRPYGYTF

v_gene: TRBV6-2/TRBV6-3
j_gene: TRBJ1-2
d_gene: .
abundance: .
CDR3nt: TGTGCCAGCAGTCCCGGGACTCCCTATGGCTACACCTTC
CDR3aa: CASSPGTPYGYTF

v_gene: TRBV28
j_gene: TRBJ1-2
d_gene: .
abundance: once
CDR3nt: TGTGCCAGCACAACCCAGGGTCGATATGGCTACACCTTC
CDR3aa: CASTTQGRYGYTF

v_gene: TRBV28
j_gene: TRBJ1-3
d_gene: TRBD1
abundance: .
CDR3nt: TGTGCCAGCAGTTCAACGGACAGGGTGGCTGGAAACACCATATATTTT
CDR3aa: CASSSTDRVAGNTIYF

v_gene: TRBV11-1
j_gene: TRBJ2-7
d_gene: TRBD1
abundance: once
CDR3nt: TGTGCCAGCAGCCGGGACAGGTCCTACGAGCAGTACTTC
CDR3aa: CASSRDRSYEQYF

v_gene: TRBV5-8
j_gene: TRBJ1-3
d_gene: .
abundance: .
CDR3nt: TGTGCCAGCAGCTTGGGTCTCCGGGTCTCTGGAAACACCATATATTTT
CDR3aa: CASSLGLRVSGNTIYF

v_gene: TRBV6-5
j_gene: TRBJ1-1
d_gene: .
abundance: .
CDR3nt: TGTGCCAGCAGTTACTCGCCAGGGGTTATGAACACTGAAGCTTTCTTT
CDR3aa: CASSYSPGVMNTEAFF

v_gene: TRBV4-1
j_gene: TRBJ1-1
d_gene: TRBD1
abundance: few
CDR3nt: TGCGCCAGCAGGGCGGGGACAGGGAAAGAACTGAACACTGAAGCTTTCTTT
CDR3aa: CASRAGTGKELNTEAFF

v_gene: TRBV7-9
j_gene: TRBJ2-3
d_gene: .
abundance: .
CDR3nt: TGTGCCAGCAGCCCAGACTCGAGCGGCAACACAGATACGCAGTATTTT
CDR3aa: CASSPDSSGNTDTQYF

v_gene: TRBV4-1
j_gene: TRBJ2-5
d_gene: TRBD2
abundance: .
CDR3nt: TGCGCCAGCAGACATATAGCGGGGGGTCCCAAAGAGACCCAGTACTTC
CDR3aa: CASRHIAGGPKETQYF

v_gene: TRBV18
j_gene: TRBJ1-5
d_gene: TRBD1
abundance: .
CDR3nt: TGTGCCAGCTCACTTATCCAGGGGGCCGATCAGCCCCAGCATTTT
CDR3aa: CASSLIQGADQPQHF

v_gene: TRBV25-1
j_gene: TRBJ2-7
d_gene: .
abundance: .
CDR3nt: TGTGCCAGCAGTGGGTCCAGGGGTTCCTACGAGCAGTACTTC
CDR3aa: CASSGSRGSYEQYF

v_gene: TRBV2
j_gene: TRBJ1-1
d_gene: TRBD1
abundance: few
CDR3nt: TGTGCCAGCATGAGAGGACAGGGTACGAACACTGAAGCTTTCTTT
CDR3aa: CASMRGQGTNTEAFF

v_gene: TRBV7-9
j_gene: TRBJ1-6
d_gene: .
abundance: .
CDR3nt: TGTGCCAGCAGCTTGGGGCCCGGATCGGGCAATTCACCCCTCCACTTT
CDR3aa: CASSLGPGSGNSPLHF

v_gene: TRBV3-1/TRBV3-2
j_gene: TRBJ2-4
d_gene: TRBD2
abundance: .
CDR3nt: TGTGCCAGCAGCCAAGTCTCCCAGCGGGGGTCAGCCAAAAACATTCAGTACTTC
CDR3aa: CASSQVSQRGSAKNIQYF

v_gene: TRBV7-2
j_gene: TRBJ1-2
d_gene: TRBD1
abundance: few
CDR3nt: TGTGCCAGCAGCTTAGCTCTTGACAGGGCCGGTGGCTACACCTTC
CDR3aa: CASSLALDRAGGYTF

v_gene: TRBV7-3
j_gene: TRBJ1-1
d_gene: .
abundance: once
CDR3nt: TGTGCCAGCAGCCTAACCCCGACGGGAGGCACTGAAGCTTTCTTT
CDR3aa: CASSLTPTGGTEAFF

v_gene: TRBV10-3
j_gene: TRBJ2-1
d_gene: TRBD2
abundance: .
CDR3nt: TGTGCCATCAGTGAGCCGGCGGGGGGGAATGAGCAGTTCTTC
CDR3aa: CAISEPAGGNEQFF

v_gene: TRBV3-1/TRBV3-2
j_gene: TRBJ2-7
d_gene: .
abundance: .
CDR3nt: TGTGCCAGCAGCCAAGTAACATACGAGCAGTACTTC
CDR3aa: CASSQVTYEQYF